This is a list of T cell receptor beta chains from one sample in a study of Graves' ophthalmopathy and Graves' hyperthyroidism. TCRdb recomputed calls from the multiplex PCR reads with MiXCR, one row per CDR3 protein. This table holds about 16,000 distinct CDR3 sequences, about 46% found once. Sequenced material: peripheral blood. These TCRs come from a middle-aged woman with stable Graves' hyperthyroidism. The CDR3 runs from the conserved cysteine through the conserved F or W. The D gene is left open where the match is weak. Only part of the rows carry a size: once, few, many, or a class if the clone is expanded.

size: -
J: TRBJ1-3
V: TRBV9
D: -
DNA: TGTGCCAGCAGCACAACCGGAGGGGGGACAAACACCATATATTTT
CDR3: CASSTTGGGTNTIYF

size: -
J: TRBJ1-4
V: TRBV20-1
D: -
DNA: TGCAGTGCTAGAGTGACGGGGGGAAAACTGGTTTTT
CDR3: CSARVTGGKLVF

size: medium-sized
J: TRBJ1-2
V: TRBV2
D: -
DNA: TGTGCCAGCAGTGCAGGAGAAAACTATGGCTACACCTTC
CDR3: CASSAGENYGYTF

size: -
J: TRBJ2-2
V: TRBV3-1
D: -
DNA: TGTGCCAGCAGCCCCCACGCACGATACACCGGGGAGCTGTTTTTT
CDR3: CASSPHARYTGELFF

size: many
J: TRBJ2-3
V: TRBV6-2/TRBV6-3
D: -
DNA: TGTGCCAGCAGCATGGACGTCACAGATACGCAGTATTTT
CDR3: CASSMDVTDTQYF

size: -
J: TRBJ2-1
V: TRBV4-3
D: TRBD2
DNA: TGCGCCAGCAGCCAAGATCTTAGCGGGGGGGTGAGACAGTCCTTC
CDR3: CASSQDLSGGVRQSF

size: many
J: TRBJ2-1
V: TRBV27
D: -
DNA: TGTGCCAGCAGTCCAGGAGGGCCAAATGAGCAGTTCTTC
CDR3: CASSPGGPNEQFF

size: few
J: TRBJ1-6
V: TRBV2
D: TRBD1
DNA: TGTGCCAGCACCCCGACAGGGCTGAATTCACCCCTCCACTTT
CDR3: CASTPTGLNSPLHF

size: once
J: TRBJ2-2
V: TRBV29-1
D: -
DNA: TGCAGCGTTGTTGCGAAGGTCACCGGGGAGCTGTTTTTT
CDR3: CSVVAKVTGELFF

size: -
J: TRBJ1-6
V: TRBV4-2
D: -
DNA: TGTGCCAGCAGCCAAGGTTACGGGCCTCCTGGCTCACCCCTCCACTTT
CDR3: CASSQGYGPPGSPLHF

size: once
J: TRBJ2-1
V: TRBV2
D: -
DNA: TGTGCCAGCAGTGGAGGCGTGGGGACCTCGAAGGATGAGCAGTTCTTC
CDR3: CASSGGVGTSKDEQFF

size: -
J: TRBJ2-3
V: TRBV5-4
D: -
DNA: TGTGCCAGCAGCTTCGACCTGCGGGGTGGCACAAATACGCAGTATTTT
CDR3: CASSFDLRGGTNTQYF

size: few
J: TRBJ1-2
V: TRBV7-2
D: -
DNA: TGTGCCAGCAGTAAACCGATCTTTAACTATGGCTACACCTTC
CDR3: CASSKPIFNYGYTF

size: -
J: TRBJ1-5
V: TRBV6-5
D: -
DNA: TGTGCCAGCAGACCCCCGGCTAGCAATCAGCCCCAGCATTTT
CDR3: CASRPPASNQPQHF

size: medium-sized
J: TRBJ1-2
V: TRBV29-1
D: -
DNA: TGCAGCGTTGTCTGGAACGGGCGCAACTATGGCTACACCTTC
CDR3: CSVVWNGRNYGYTF

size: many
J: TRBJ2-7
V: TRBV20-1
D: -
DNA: TGCAGTGCTAGAGGGGTGGGACCCTACGAGCAGTACTTC
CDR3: CSARGVGPYEQYF

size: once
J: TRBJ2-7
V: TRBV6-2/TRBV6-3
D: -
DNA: TGTGCCAGCAGCGAGGGGGGCTACGAGCAGTACTTC
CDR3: CASSEGGYEQYF

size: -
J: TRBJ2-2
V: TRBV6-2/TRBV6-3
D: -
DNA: TGTGCCAGCAGCTCAGCCGGGGAGCTGTTTTTT
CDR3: CASSSAGELFF

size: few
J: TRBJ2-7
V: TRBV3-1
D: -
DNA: TGTGCCAGCAGCCAAGACAACTCCTACGAGCAGTACTTC
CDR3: CASSQDNSYEQYF

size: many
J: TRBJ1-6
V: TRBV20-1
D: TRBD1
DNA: TGCAGTGCTAGAGGACAGGGGGACCATAATTCACCCCTCCACTTT
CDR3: CSARGQGDHNSPLHF

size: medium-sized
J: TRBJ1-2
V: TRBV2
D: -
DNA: TGTGCCAGCAGGCCCCTTGAGGGGCAGGATGGCTACACCTTC
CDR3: CASRPLEGQDGYTF

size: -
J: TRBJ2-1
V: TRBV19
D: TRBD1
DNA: TGTGCCAGTAGTATCCGACAGGGGGCAAATGACAATGAGCAGTTCTTC
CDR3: CASSIRQGANDNEQFF

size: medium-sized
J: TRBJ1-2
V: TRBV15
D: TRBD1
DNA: TGTGCCACCAGCAGAGATCAAAGGGACAGGGAGTTGGGAGGCTACACCTTC
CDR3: CATSRDQRDRELGGYTF

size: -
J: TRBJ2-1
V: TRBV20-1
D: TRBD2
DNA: TGCAGTGCTAGCGGACTAGCGGGAAGAGGGAATGAGCAGTTCTTC
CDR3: CSASGLAGRGNEQFF

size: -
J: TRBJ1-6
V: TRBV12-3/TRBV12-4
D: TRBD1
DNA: TGTGCCAGCAGTTTATCGGGGACAGGGCTCCACTTT
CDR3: CASSLSGTGLHF

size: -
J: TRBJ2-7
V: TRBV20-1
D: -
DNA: TGCAGTGCCGGGACTTTGCCCTCCTACGAGCAGTACTTC
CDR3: CSAGTLPSYEQYF

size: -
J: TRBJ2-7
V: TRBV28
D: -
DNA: TGTGCCAGCAGAAAGACCGGGATCATAGCCTACGAGCAGTACTTC
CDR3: CASRKTGIIAYEQYF

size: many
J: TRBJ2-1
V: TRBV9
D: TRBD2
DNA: TGTGCCAGCAGCACCACTAGCGGGAGACGTAATGAGCAGTTCTTC
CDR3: CASSTTSGRRNEQFF

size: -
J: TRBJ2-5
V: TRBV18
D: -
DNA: TGTGCCAACTCACCTCCTAGCAGGGAAGAGACCCAGTACTTC
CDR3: CANSPPSREETQYF

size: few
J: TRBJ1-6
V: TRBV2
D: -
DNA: TGTGCCAGCAAGGGGGTAGGCTATAATTCACCCCTCCACTTT
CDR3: CASKGVGYNSPLHF

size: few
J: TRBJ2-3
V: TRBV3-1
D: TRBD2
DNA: TGTGCCAGCAGCCTGACTAGCGGGGGGGCCCTCAGCACAGATACGCAGTATTTT
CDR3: CASSLTSGGALSTDTQYF

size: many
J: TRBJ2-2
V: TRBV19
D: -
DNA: TGTGCCAGTAGTATTCGGCTAGCGAGCACCGGGGAGCTGTTTTTT
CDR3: CASSIRLASTGELFF

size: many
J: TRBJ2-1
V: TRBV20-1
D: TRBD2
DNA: TGCAGTGCGTACGGCGGGAGGGTCTATGGTGAGCAGTTCTTC
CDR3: CSAYGGRVYGEQFF